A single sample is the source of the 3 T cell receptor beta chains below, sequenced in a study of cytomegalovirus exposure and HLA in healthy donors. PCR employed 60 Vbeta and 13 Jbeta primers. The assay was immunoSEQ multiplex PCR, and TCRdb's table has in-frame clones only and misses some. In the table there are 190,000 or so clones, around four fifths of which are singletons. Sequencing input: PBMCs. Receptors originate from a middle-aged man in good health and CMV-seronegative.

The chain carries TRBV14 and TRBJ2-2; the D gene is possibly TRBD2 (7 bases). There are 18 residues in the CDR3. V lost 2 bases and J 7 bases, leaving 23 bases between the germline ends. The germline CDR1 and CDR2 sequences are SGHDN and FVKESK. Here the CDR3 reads CASSQRRKGGGRHGELFF. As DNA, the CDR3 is TGTGCCAGCAGCCAACGCAGGAAGGGGGGAGGGCGACACGGGGAGCTGTTTTTT.

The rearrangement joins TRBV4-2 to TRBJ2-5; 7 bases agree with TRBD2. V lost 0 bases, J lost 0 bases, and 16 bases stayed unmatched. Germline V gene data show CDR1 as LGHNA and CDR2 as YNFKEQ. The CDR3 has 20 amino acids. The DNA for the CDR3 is TGTGCCAGCAGCCAAGAGGGACTAAGAGGCAGGGCAGGCAACCAAGAGACCCAGTACTTC. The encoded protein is CASSQEGLRGRAGNQETQYF.

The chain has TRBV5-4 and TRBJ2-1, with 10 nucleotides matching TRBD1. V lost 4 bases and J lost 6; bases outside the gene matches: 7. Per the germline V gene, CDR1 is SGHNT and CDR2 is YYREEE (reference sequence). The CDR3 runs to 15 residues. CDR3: CASSPGTGERNEQFF. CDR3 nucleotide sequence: TGTGCCAGCAGCCCCGGGACAGGGGAGCGCAATGAGCAGTTCTTC.